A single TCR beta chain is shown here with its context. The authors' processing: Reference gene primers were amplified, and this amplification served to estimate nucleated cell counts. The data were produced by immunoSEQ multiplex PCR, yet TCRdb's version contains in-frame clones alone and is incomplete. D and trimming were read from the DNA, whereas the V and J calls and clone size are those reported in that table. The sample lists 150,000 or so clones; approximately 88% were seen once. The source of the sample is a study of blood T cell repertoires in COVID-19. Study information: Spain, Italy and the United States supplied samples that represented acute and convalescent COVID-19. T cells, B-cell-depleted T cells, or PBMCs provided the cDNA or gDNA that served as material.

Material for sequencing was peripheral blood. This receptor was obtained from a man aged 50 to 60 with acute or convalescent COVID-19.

CDR3 region: CASSRGTAEKLFF. The CDR3 nucleotides read TGTGCCAGCAGCCGAGGGACAGCCGAAAAACTGTTTTTT. This sequence joins TRBV14 and TRBJ1-4, with 7 bases lining up with TRBD1. J was trimmed by 8 bases and V by 4 bases; bases with no gene match: 4. Germline CDR1 and CDR2: SGHDN and FVKESK. The CDR3 is 13 residues long.